What follows is one TCR beta chain and its context. Sequenced by immunoSEQ multiplex PCR; TCRdb stores in-frame clones only, minus some. The sample consists of roughly 2.1 million clones, about 93% of them appearing once. Between the trimmed V and J ends, which lost 0 bases and 3 bases, there was a span of 12 bases. Germline lookup yields CDR1 LGHNA and CDR2 YSLEER. This CDR3 region has 16 residues. Naive CD8 cells were CD45RO-negative, positively selected for CCR7, excluding terminally differentiated effector memory CD45RA+ cells. The data belong to a study of shared clonotypes between healthy human individuals.

This clonotype was obtained from a man aged 18 to 30 in good health. Some clones in this sample may be carry-over from other donors' samples. V usage is TRBV4-3 and J usage is TRBJ1-5, with D hard to call. The specimen was naive CD8+ T cells from PBMCs. The CDR3 DNA is TGCGCCAGCAGCCAAGATTGGCGGGTCTCCAATCAGCCCCAGCATTTT. Translated, it gives CASSQDWRVSNQPQHF.